This is a list of T cell receptor beta chains from one sample in a study of shared clonotypes between healthy human individuals. Sequencing was performed with immunoSEQ multiplex PCR; in TCRdb, only in-frame clones are kept and a portion is missing. This table has over 400,000 clones, 90% to 97% appearing once. What was sequenced was naive CD4+ T cells sorted from blood. Receptors originate from a woman in her 30s in good health. Both conserved end residues are part of each CDR3. A D gene is named only where the DNA matches it firmly. The size entry is marked missing in some rows and otherwise reads once, few, many or a size class.

j_call	v_call	clone_size	d_call	cdr3_nt	cdr3_aa
TRBJ2-1	TRBV7-9	.	TRBD2	TGTGCCAGCAGCTCTAGCGGCTACAATGAGCAGTTCTTC	CASSSSGYNEQFF
TRBJ1-5	TRBV2	once	.	TGTGCCAGCAGTGACGAGTCTCAGCCCCAGCATTTT	CASSDESQPQHF
TRBJ1-2	TRBV5-1	.	.	TGCGCCAGCGCCCTAGCGGAAGCTAACTATGGCTACACCTTC	CASALAEANYGYTF
TRBJ2-1	TRBV4-2	.	.	TGTGCCAGCAGCCAAGTTGGCAGGGACTACAATGAGCAGTTCTTC	CASSQVGRDYNEQFF
TRBJ2-2	TRBV2	.	.	TGTGCCAGCAGTGAACTCCCAGGGGAGGCCGGGGAGCTGTTTTTT	CASSELPGEAGELFF
TRBJ1-1	TRBV10-1	.	TRBD1	TGCGCCAGCAGGTTGGACAGGGACACTGAAGCTTTCTTT	CASRLDRDTEAFF
TRBJ2-7	TRBV5-4	.	TRBD1	TGTGCCAGCAGCTTGCGCGCTGGGACAGCCTACGAGCAGTACTTC	CASSLRAGTAYEQYF
TRBJ2-5	TRBV5-1	.	TRBD2	TGCGCCAGCAGCACCGGACTAGCGTGGAACCAAGAGACCCAGTACTTC	CASSTGLAWNQETQYF
TRBJ1-6	TRBV27	.	.	TGTGCCAGCAGTTTCGAGAGCTCCTATAATTCACCCCTCCACTTT	CASSFESSYNSPLHF
TRBJ1-3	TRBV28	.	.	TGTGCCAGCAGGGACAGTTGGACGGGAAACACCATATATTTT	CASRDSWTGNTIYF